A single sample gave rise to the 17 T cell receptor beta chains below, sequenced in a study of blood T cell repertoires in COVID-19. Repertoires were generated with immunoSEQ multiplex PCR, while TCRdb's copy carries only in-frame clones and drops some. Of 140,000 or so clones in the sample, around 79% were seen once. The specimen sequenced was peripheral blood. These receptor sequences come from a woman aged 70-85 years with COVID-19, enrolled during active disease.

The chain joins TRBV7-3 to TRBJ1-2, with D perhaps TRBD1 (5 bases). Germline V gene lookup returns CDR1 SGHTA and CDR2 FQGTGA. The CDR3 is 13 residues long. Trimming took off 5 bases at V and 8 bases at J, with 15 bases between the two ends. The CDR3 sequence: CASSQDRIGGYTF. As DNA, the CDR3 is TGTGCCAGCAGCCAAGACAGAATAGGGGGCTACACCTTC.

The chain has TRBV6-2 or TRBV6-3 and TRBJ2-3; tentatively, D is TRBD2 (6 bases). The germline V gene has CDR1 MNHEY and CDR2 SVGEGT. Deletions cut 6 bases from V and 8 bases from J, with 18 bases between. CDR3 size: 14 residues. The CDR3 loop reads CASSLHPQGGTQYF. The CDR3 DNA follows: TGTGCCAGCAGCCTACACCCCCAGGGAGGTACGCAGTATTTT.

The rearrangement joins TRBV7-9 to TRBJ1-1; D not certain. Per the germline V gene, CDR1 is SEHNR and CDR2 is FQNEAQ (reference sequence). There are 12 residues in the CDR3. Trimming pared 5 bases from V and 5 bases from J, leaving 9 bases between. Here the CDR3 reads CASSPRFTEAFF. The CDR3, as DNA: TGTGCCAGCAGCCCCCGGTTTACTGAAGCTTTCTTT.

V usage is TRBV19 and J usage is TRBJ2-3, with 9 bases aligning to TRBD2. The V segment lost 4 bases and the J segment 4 bases; nucleotides outside the gene matches: 6. Germline V gene lookup returns CDR1 LNHDA and CDR2 SQIVND (reference sequence). The CDR3 spans 15 residues. CDR3 region: CASSTAGGKADTQYF. CDR3 nucleotide sequence: TGTGCCAGTAGTACGGCGGGGGGGAAAGCAGATACGCAGTATTTT. The full variable domain, in which reference TRBV19 and TRBJ2-3 provide the parts outside the CDR3, is DGGITQSPKYLFRKEGQNVTLSCEQNLNHDAMYWYRQDPGQGLRLIYYSQIVNDFQKGDIAEGYSVSREKKESFPLTVTSAQKNPTAFYLCASSTAGGKADTQYFGPGTRLTVL.

The chain combines TRBV6-6 with TRBJ2-3, with 7 nucleotides matching TRBD1. Germline trimming cut 6 bases from V and 2 bases from J; bases unmatched to any gene: 23. Germline values: CDR1 MNHNY, CDR2 SVGAGI (reference sequence). This CDR3 spans 20 amino acids. CDR3 region: CASSLRPYTGVPRLTDTQYF. The CDR3 DNA follows: TGTGCCAGCAGCTTGAGGCCTTACACAGGGGTTCCCCGGCTCACAGATACGCAGTATTTT.

This rearrangement joins TRBV9 to TRBJ1-5; D is perhaps TRBD1 (5 bases). In germline, CDR1 is SGDLS, CDR2 YYNGEE. The CDR3 totals 15 residues. V was shortened by 0 bases and J by 7 bases, with 14 bases between the two germline ends. CDR3 in amino acids: CASSVGGVGGQPQHF. CDR3 sequence (DNA): TGTGCCAGCAGCGTAGGAGGGGTGGGGGGACAGCCCCAGCATTTT.

This chain uses TRBV2 with TRBJ1-6; D is possibly TRBD1 (6 bases). Germline CDR1 SNHLY, CDR2 FYNNEI. With 6 bases removed from V and 3 bases from J, the gap between germline ends came to 12 bases. The CDR3 totals 15 residues. CDR3: CASRGTPNYNSPLHF. CDR3 sequence (DNA): TGTGCCAGCAGGGGGACACCAAACTATAATTCACCCCTCCACTTT.

The genes are TRBV3-1 (or the pseudogene TRBV3-2) and TRBJ1-1, with D possibly being TRBD1 (5 bases). The CDR3 has 15 amino acids. V lost 1 base and J lost 2, with 11 bases in between. Germline V gene lookup returns CDR1 LGHDT and CDR2 YNNKEL (reference sequence). The CDR3 sequence: CASSQGKGPNTEAFF. The CDR3 nucleotides read TGTGCCAGCAGCCAAGGTAAGGGGCCAAACACTGAAGCTTTCTTT.

This clone was counted a few times. This rearrangement joins TRBV19 to TRBJ1-3, with a possible D match to TRBD1 (5 bases). V was clipped by 1 base and J by 0 bases, with 16 bases between them. The CDR3 spans 18 residues. Looked up from germline, CDR1 is LNHDA and CDR2 is SQIVND (reference sequence). The DNA for the CDR3 is TGTGCCAGTAGTATAGCCCGGGCGGGGCAGAGCTCTGGAAACACCATATATTTT. It is translated as CASSIARAGQSSGNTIYF.

The rearrangement links TRBV21-1 to TRBJ2-3; the D segment call TRBD1 is taken from the table without a DNA check. TRBV21-1 represents a pseudogene. The CDR3 extends over 15 amino acids. CDR3 sequence (DNA): TGTGCCAGCAGCACAACCAGGGGTCCCACAGATACGCAGTATTTT. Translation: CASSTTRGPTDTQYF.

The V call is TRBV19, the J call TRBJ2-3, with a possible D match to TRBD1 (5 bases). Trimming removed 3 bases from V and 3 bases from J, with 13 bases in between. The CDR3 runs to 15 residues. Germline values: CDR1 LNHDA, CDR2 SQIVND (reference sequence). Here the CDR3 DNA reads TGTGCCAGTAGTATCAGTCAGGGTGGTACAGATACGCAGTATTTT. This translates into CASSISQGGTDTQYF.

The genes are TRBV27 and TRBJ2-5, with D tentatively TRBD1 (5 bases). The V end was cut by 3 bases, the J end by 7 bases, with 15 bases between. CDR3 size: 14 residues. The germline V gene has CDR1 MNHEY and CDR2 SMNVEV (reference sequence). The CDR3 bases are TGTGCCAGCAGTTTGCAGGGTGGCCCGGGGACCCAGTACTTC. It codes for CASSLQGGPGTQYF.

This chain uses TRBV9 with TRBJ2-5, with TRBD2 matching over 9 bases. Germline-derived CDR1 and CDR2 are SGDLS and YYNGEE. CDR3 length equals 15 residues. The V gene end was trimmed by 3 bases and the J gene end by 2 bases; junction bases not matched to a gene: 5. The CDR3: CASSAPGLAQETQYF. Written as DNA, the CDR3 is TGTGCCAGCAGCGCACCGGGACTAGCACAAGAGACCCAGTACTTC.

The rearrangement links TRBV5-4 to TRBJ2-2, with D perhaps matching TRBD2 (5 bases). The V end was cut by 4 bases, the J end by 10 bases, with 8 bases between. The CDR3 has 11 amino acids. The germline V gene encodes CDR1 SGHNT and CDR2 YYREEE (reference sequence). CDR3 DNA: TGTGCCAGCAGCCGGGATGAGGAGCTGTTTTTT. Its protein is CASSRDEELFF.

The V call is TRBV4-2, the J call TRBJ1-2; D not resolved. The CDR3 consists of 13 residues. Trimming stripped 0 bases from V and 2 bases from J, with 4 bases between. CDR1 and CDR2 from the germline V gene are LGHNA and YNFKEQ. CDR3 coding DNA: TGTGCCAGCAGCCAAGAACTCAACTATGGCTACACCTTC. This encodes CASSQELNYGYTF.

The chain combines TRBV11-2 with TRBJ2-7; TRBD1 matches 7 bases. CDR3 size: 13 residues. Germline lookup yields CDR1 SGHAT and CDR2 FQNNGV. Losses at the gene ends were 6 bases for V and 0 bases for J; bases not matched to a gene: 2. The CDR3 DNA sequence: TGTGCCAGCAGACGACAGGGCTCCTACGAGCAGTACTTC. It encodes CASRRQGSYEQYF.

V is TRBV18 and J is TRBJ2-4; 9 bases match TRBD1. V gave up 3 bases and J gave up 0 bases; unmatched junction bases: 6. Germline V lookup: CDR1 KGHSH, CDR2 LQKENI. This CDR3 has 17 amino acids. CDR3 residues: CASSPPGQGKAKNIQYF. The CDR3 bases are TGTGCCAGCTCACCTCCGGGACAGGGAAAAGCCAAAAACATTCAGTACTTC.